The clone carrying this TCR beta chain has at least ten counts. The antigen is undetermined. These data come from a study of Graves' ophthalmopathy and Graves' hyperthyroidism. General study points: Blood was where most expanded thyroid clonotypes above 0.001 frequency also turned up.

The V gene's germline CDR1 is ENHRY and CDR2 SYGVKD. CDR3 length: 15 amino acids. The junction had 4 bases not matched to a gene; V was cut back by 2 bases and J by 2 bases. RNA transcripts were the template, and TCR beta CDR3 regions were amplified from them. The first-round RT-PCR employed HTBI primers together with the Qiagen OneStep RT-PCR kit. A multiplex PCR was then performed as the second round. MiXCR, applied by TCRdb to the multiplex PCR reads, yields one record per CDR3 protein. The sample has about 640,000 distinct CDR3 sequences, about 38% seen once. The TCR sequence derives from an adult man with Graves' ophthalmopathy. The gene calls are TRBV10-3 and TRBJ2-7, with 9 bases lining up with TRBD2. Input material: peripheral blood. For the CDR3, the DNA is TGTGCCATCAGTGAGCTGGGCGGGGGGGCCTACGAGCAGTACTTC. Translating it yields CAISELGGGAYEQYF.